The entry below gives a single T cell receptor beta chain sequence along with its context. The antigen is not known. The sample is drawn from a study of a mutant IDH1 vaccine in newly diagnosed glioma. Study details: There were eight vaccinations for patients, given in weeks 1, 3, 5, 7, 11, 15, 19 and 23. Sex among treated patients split about 60% male, roughly 40% female; mean age was roughly 40 years. Study-wide findings and caveats: The study observed vaccine-induced immune responses in more than 80% of patients.

Libraries were prepared by immunoSEQ multiplex PCR; TCRdb keeps only in-frame clonotypes and omits some of them. The sample yields about 55,000 clones, about four fifths seen once. Time point denoted: week 23, last vaccination. Mutant IDH1 20-mer peptide, at 300 ug, made up each vaccine dose, with topical imiquimod. This specimen was PBMCs, taken from a glioma patient whose treatment included an IDH1 peptide vaccine. The sequence was collected from a man aged 35-49 years with glioma.

The CDR3 reads CASRSPLGQLDQPQHF. CDR3 coding DNA: TGTGCCAGTAGGTCCCCATTAGGACAGTTAGATCAGCCCCAGCATTTT. The rearrangement joins TRBV19 to TRBJ1-5, with D perhaps matching TRBD1 (6 bases). Germline CDR1 is LNHDA and CDR2 is SQIVND (reference sequence). V was shortened by 6 bases and J by 5 bases, with 20 bases between the two germline ends. The CDR3 consists of 16 residues.